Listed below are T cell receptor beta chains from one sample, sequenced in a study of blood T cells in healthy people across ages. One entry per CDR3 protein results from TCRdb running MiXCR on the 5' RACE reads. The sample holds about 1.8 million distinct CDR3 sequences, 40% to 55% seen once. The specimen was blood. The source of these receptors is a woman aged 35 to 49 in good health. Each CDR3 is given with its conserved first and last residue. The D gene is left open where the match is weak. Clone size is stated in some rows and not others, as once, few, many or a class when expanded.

CDR3nt: TGTGCCAGCAGCCCGGACAGGCTGCGGGAGCAGTACTTC
CDR3aa: CASSPDRLREQYF
j_gene: TRBJ2-5
abundance: -
v_gene: TRBV11-2
d_gene: -

CDR3nt: TGCAGTGCGCCGACCTTAAGCACAGATACGCAGTATTTT
CDR3aa: CSAPTLSTDTQYF
j_gene: TRBJ2-3
abundance: -
v_gene: TRBV20-1
d_gene: -

CDR3nt: TGTGCCAGCAGTTATAATGGGGGATCGGGTAATTCACCCCTCCACTTT
CDR3aa: CASSYNGGSGNSPLHF
j_gene: TRBJ1-6
abundance: -
v_gene: TRBV27
d_gene: -

CDR3nt: TGTGCGGCAGGATCCCGCTACGAGCAGTACTTC
CDR3aa: CAAGSRYEQYF
j_gene: TRBJ2-7
abundance: once
v_gene: TRBV24-1
d_gene: -

CDR3nt: TGCGCCAGCAGCCCCGTGATACCGGAGGAGCAGTACTTC
CDR3aa: CASSPVIPEEQYF
j_gene: TRBJ2-5
abundance: -
v_gene: TRBV4-3
d_gene: -

CDR3nt: TGTGCCAGCAGCTCTGGGGCATCAACTAATGAAAAACTGTTTTTT
CDR3aa: CASSSGASTNEKLFF
j_gene: TRBJ1-4
abundance: -
v_gene: TRBV7-9
d_gene: -

CDR3nt: TGTGCCACCAGCAGGCGACAGGGTTCGTTGGCCGGGGAGCTGTTTTTT
CDR3aa: CATSRRQGSLAGELFF
j_gene: TRBJ2-2
abundance: once
v_gene: TRBV15
d_gene: TRBD1

CDR3nt: TGTGCCAGCAGCTCCTTTGGAGGGGGCGCAGATACGCAGTATTTT
CDR3aa: CASSSFGGGADTQYF
j_gene: TRBJ2-3
abundance: -
v_gene: TRBV3-1
d_gene: -

CDR3nt: TGCAGCGTCACGGACAGGGCAGGTCCAGATACGCAGTATTTT
CDR3aa: CSVTDRAGPDTQYF
j_gene: TRBJ2-3
abundance: many
v_gene: TRBV29-1
d_gene: TRBD1

CDR3nt: TGCGCCAGCAGCCAAGTAGGGACAGACTATGGCTACACCTTC
CDR3aa: CASSQVGTDYGYTF
j_gene: TRBJ1-2
abundance: -
v_gene: TRBV4-3
d_gene: TRBD1

CDR3nt: TGTGCCACCAGCAGAGAACGGAGCTACGAGCAGTACTTC
CDR3aa: CATSRERSYEQYF
j_gene: TRBJ2-7
abundance: few
v_gene: TRBV15
d_gene: -

CDR3nt: TGCGCCAGCAGCTCAAGACAGGGAACTGGGGCCAACGTCCTGACTTTC
CDR3aa: CASSSRQGTGANVLTF
j_gene: TRBJ2-6
abundance: -
v_gene: TRBV5-1
d_gene: TRBD1

CDR3nt: TGTGCCAGCAAGGACCTTTATACGCAGTATTTT
CDR3aa: CASKDLYTQYF
j_gene: TRBJ2-3
abundance: -
v_gene: TRBV6-1
d_gene: -

CDR3nt: TGTGCCAGTAGGCGTGGGACAGGGAAAGGCTACACCTTC
CDR3aa: CASRRGTGKGYTF
j_gene: TRBJ1-2
abundance: -
v_gene: TRBV13
d_gene: TRBD1

CDR3nt: TGTGCCAGCACCCAAGACTACCCCTGGGGACAGTACTTC
CDR3aa: CASTQDYPWGQYF
j_gene: TRBJ2-5
abundance: -
v_gene: TRBV2
d_gene: -

CDR3nt: TGTGCCAGCAGTACAGCATCCGGGAGAGAGACCCAGTACTTC
CDR3aa: CASSTASGRETQYF
j_gene: TRBJ2-5
abundance: -
v_gene: TRBV28
d_gene: -

CDR3nt: TGTGCCAGCAGCCCGCTTCATGGTGAGACCCAGTACTTC
CDR3aa: CASSPLHGETQYF
j_gene: TRBJ2-5
abundance: -
v_gene: TRBV9
d_gene: -

CDR3nt: TGTGCCAGCAGCTGGATTTCGACTAGCGGGGGGATGGATACGCAGTATTTT
CDR3aa: CASSWISTSGGMDTQYF
j_gene: TRBJ2-3
abundance: -
v_gene: TRBV13
d_gene: TRBD2

CDR3nt: TGTGCCAGCAGTTACTCGCAGGGGGCGAACATTCAGTACTTC
CDR3aa: CASSYSQGANIQYF
j_gene: TRBJ2-4
abundance: few
v_gene: TRBV6-5
d_gene: TRBD1

CDR3nt: TGTGCCAGCAGTCCCAGACAGTCTAATGAAAAACTGTTTTTT
CDR3aa: CASSPRQSNEKLFF
j_gene: TRBJ1-4
abundance: once
v_gene: TRBV12-3/TRBV12-4
d_gene: -

CDR3nt: TGCGCCAGCAGCCAAGTCCCAGGGGAAGATACGCAGTATTTT
CDR3aa: CASSQVPGEDTQYF
j_gene: TRBJ2-3
abundance: few
v_gene: TRBV4-3
d_gene: -

CDR3nt: TGTGCCAGCAGTTACTCGCCCCCCACGAGGGGGATTTACAATGAGCAGTTCTTC
CDR3aa: CASSYSPPTRGIYNEQFF
j_gene: TRBJ2-1
abundance: once
v_gene: TRBV6-5
d_gene: -

CDR3nt: TGTGCCAGCAGCCAGCGCTGGACTGCTGATACCCACGAGCAGTACTTC
CDR3aa: CASSQRWTADTHEQYF
j_gene: TRBJ2-7
abundance: few
v_gene: TRBV7-2
d_gene: -

CDR3nt: TGTGCCAGCCTGGGGGTAGAAAAACTGTTTTTT
CDR3aa: CASLGVEKLFF
j_gene: TRBJ1-4
abundance: -
v_gene: TRBV28
d_gene: -

CDR3nt: TGTGCCAGCAGTCCGGCTTGGGACAGGGCTGTCCAAAACATTCAGTACTTC
CDR3aa: CASSPAWDRAVQNIQYF
j_gene: TRBJ2-4
abundance: -
v_gene: TRBV27
d_gene: TRBD1

CDR3nt: TGTGCCAGCAGCTTAGAGGGGACAGTCAGCTCCTACGAGCAGTACTTC
CDR3aa: CASSLEGTVSSYEQYF
j_gene: TRBJ2-7
abundance: -
v_gene: TRBV7-9
d_gene: TRBD1

CDR3nt: TGTGTCAGCAGCGCCGATCTAGCGGGGGCCTACAATGAGCAGTTCTTC
CDR3aa: CVSSADLAGAYNEQFF
j_gene: TRBJ2-1
abundance: -
v_gene: TRBV9
d_gene: TRBD2

CDR3nt: TGTGCCAGCAGTCCCCGCGACGGAGCTAACTATGGCTACACCTTC
CDR3aa: CASSPRDGANYGYTF
j_gene: TRBJ1-2
abundance: few
v_gene: TRBV12-3/TRBV12-4
d_gene: -

CDR3nt: TGTGCCAGCAGGGGAGAATGGGGCCAAGAGACCCAGTACTTC
CDR3aa: CASRGEWGQETQYF
j_gene: TRBJ2-5
abundance: few
v_gene: TRBV6-1
d_gene: -

CDR3nt: TGCAGTGCTATTAGCGGGGGTCAAGAGACCCAGTACTTC
CDR3aa: CSAISGGQETQYF
j_gene: TRBJ2-5
abundance: -
v_gene: TRBV20-1
d_gene: TRBD2

CDR3nt: TGTGCCAGCAGTTTATGGCGGGGGGCCCCGAGCTCCTACAATGAGCAGTTCTTC
CDR3aa: CASSLWRGAPSSYNEQFF
j_gene: TRBJ2-1
abundance: -
v_gene: TRBV27
d_gene: TRBD2

CDR3nt: TGTGCCACCAGTGATCGACGACAGCTTTACTCCTACAATGAGCAGTTCTTC
CDR3aa: CATSDRRQLYSYNEQFF
j_gene: TRBJ2-1
abundance: -
v_gene: TRBV24-1
d_gene: -

CDR3nt: TGTGCCACCAGTGACCATGGACAGGTAAACTACAATGAGCAGTTCTTC
CDR3aa: CATSDHGQVNYNEQFF
j_gene: TRBJ2-1
abundance: few
v_gene: TRBV24-1
d_gene: TRBD1

CDR3nt: TGTGCCACCAGCAGAGATAAGGGGGGCTGGAACACCTACGAGCAGTACTTC
CDR3aa: CATSRDKGGWNTYEQYF
j_gene: TRBJ2-7
abundance: many
v_gene: TRBV15
d_gene: -

CDR3nt: TGTGCCAGCAGGGAGGACTCGACCCGAAAGCAGTACTTC
CDR3aa: CASREDSTRKQYF
j_gene: TRBJ2-7
abundance: few
v_gene: TRBV6-2/TRBV6-3
d_gene: -

CDR3nt: TGCGCCAGCAGCTTAACCGGACTAGCGGGGAGCTACGAGCAGTACTTC
CDR3aa: CASSLTGLAGSYEQYF
j_gene: TRBJ2-7
abundance: -
v_gene: TRBV5-1
d_gene: TRBD2

CDR3nt: TGTGCCAGCAGTGAACTGTACAACCAAGAGACCCAGTACTTC
CDR3aa: CASSELYNQETQYF
j_gene: TRBJ2-5
abundance: -
v_gene: TRBV6-1
d_gene: -

CDR3nt: TGTGCCAGCAGTTACTCGGGCCTCTATGGCTACACCTTC
CDR3aa: CASSYSGLYGYTF
j_gene: TRBJ1-2
abundance: -
v_gene: TRBV6-5
d_gene: -

CDR3nt: TGTGCCAGCAGCTTATTAATAGAGACCCAGTACTTC
CDR3aa: CASSLLIETQYF
j_gene: TRBJ2-5
abundance: few
v_gene: TRBV7-2
d_gene: -

CDR3nt: TGTGCCAGCAGTTACTTCCGCGACTCCTACGAGCAGTACTTC
CDR3aa: CASSYFRDSYEQYF
j_gene: TRBJ2-7
abundance: -
v_gene: TRBV6-2/TRBV6-3
d_gene: -